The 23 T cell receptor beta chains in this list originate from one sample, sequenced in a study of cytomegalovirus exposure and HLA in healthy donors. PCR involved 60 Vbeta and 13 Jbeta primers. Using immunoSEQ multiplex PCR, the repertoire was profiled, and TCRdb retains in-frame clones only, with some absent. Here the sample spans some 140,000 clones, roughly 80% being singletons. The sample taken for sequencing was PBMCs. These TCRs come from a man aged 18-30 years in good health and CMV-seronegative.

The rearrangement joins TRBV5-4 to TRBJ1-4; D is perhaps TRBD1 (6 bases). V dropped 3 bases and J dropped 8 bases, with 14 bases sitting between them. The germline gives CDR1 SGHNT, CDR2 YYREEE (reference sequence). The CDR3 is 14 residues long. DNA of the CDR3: TGTGCCAGCAGCTCGGGACACTCGGTCGAAAAACTGTTTTTT. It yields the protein CASSSGHSVEKLFF.

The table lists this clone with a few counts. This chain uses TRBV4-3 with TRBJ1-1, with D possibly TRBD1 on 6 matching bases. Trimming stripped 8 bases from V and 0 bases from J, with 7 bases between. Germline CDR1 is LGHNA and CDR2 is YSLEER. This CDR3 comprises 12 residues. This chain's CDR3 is CASGQLNTEAFF. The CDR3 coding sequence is TGCGCCAGCGGACAGTTGAACACTGAAGCTTTCTTT.

The CDR3 loop is CAWSTGTGDGNTIYF. CDR3 sequence (DNA): TGTGCCTGGAGTACCGGGACAGGGGACGGAAACACCATATATTTT. V and J are TRBV30 and TRBJ1-3, with 10 bases matching TRBD1. Germline CDR1 GTSNPN, CDR2 SVGIG (reference sequence). Losses at the gene ends were 2 bases for V and 4 bases for J; bases not matched to a gene: 5. This CDR3 region has 15 residues. Using reference TRBV30 and TRBJ1-3 for the parts outside the CDR3, the full variable domain is SQTIHQWPATLVQPVGSPLSLECTVEGTSNPNLYWYRQAAGRGLQLLFYSVGIGQISSEVPQNLSASRPQDRQFILSSKKLLLSDSGFYLCAWSTGTGDGNTIYFGEGSWLTVV.

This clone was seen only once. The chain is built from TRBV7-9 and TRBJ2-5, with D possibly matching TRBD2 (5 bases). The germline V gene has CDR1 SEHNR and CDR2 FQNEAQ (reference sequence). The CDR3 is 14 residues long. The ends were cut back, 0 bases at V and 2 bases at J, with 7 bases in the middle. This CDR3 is CASSLAGSQETQYF. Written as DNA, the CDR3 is TGTGCCAGCAGCTTAGCAGGGAGTCAAGAGACCCAGTACTTC.

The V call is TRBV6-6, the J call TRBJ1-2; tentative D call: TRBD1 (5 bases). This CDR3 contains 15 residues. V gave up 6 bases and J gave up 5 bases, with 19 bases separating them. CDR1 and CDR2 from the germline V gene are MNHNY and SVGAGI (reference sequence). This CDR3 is CASSMSGGTGYGYTF. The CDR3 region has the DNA TGTGCCAGCAGCATGTCGGGAGGGACTGGGTATGGCTACACCTTC.

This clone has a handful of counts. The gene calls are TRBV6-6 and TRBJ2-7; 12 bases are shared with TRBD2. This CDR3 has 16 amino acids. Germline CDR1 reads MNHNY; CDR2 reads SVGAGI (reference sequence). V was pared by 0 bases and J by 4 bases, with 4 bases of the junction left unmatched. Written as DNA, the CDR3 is TGTGCCAGCAGTTACTCGGGGACTAGCGGGCGGTACGAGCAGTACTTC. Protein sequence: CASSYSGTSGRYEQYF.

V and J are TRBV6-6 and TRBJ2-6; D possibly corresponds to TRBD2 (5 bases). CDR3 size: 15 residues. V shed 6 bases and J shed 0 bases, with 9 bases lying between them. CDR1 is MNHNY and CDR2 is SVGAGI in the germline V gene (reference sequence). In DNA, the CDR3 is TGTGCCAGCAGCCCCCGGGGCTCTGGGGCCAACGTCCTGACTTTC. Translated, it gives CASSPRGSGANVLTF.

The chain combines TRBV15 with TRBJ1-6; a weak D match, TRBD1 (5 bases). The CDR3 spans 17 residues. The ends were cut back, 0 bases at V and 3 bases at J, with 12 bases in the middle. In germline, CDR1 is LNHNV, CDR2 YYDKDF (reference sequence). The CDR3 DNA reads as TGTGCCACCAGCAGAGATAGTAGGGGTAACTATAATTCACCCCTCCACTTT. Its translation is CATSRDSRGNYNSPLHF.

CDR3 sequence: CAISSQVPNEKLFF. The CDR3 DNA reads as TGTGCCATCAGCTCACAGGTTCCTAATGAAAAACTGTTTTTT. The chain carries TRBV10-3 and TRBJ1-4, with a tentative D call TRBD1 (5 bases). Trimming took 6 bases from V and 3 from J, leaving 11 bases between them. Germline V gives CDR1 ENHRY, CDR2 SYGVKD. This CDR3 comprises 14 residues.

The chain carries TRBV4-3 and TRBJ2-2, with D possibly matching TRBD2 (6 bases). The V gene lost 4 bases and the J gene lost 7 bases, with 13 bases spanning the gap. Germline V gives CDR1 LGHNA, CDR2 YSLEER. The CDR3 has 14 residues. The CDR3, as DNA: TGCGCCAGCAGCCCAGGACTACGGGGCGGGGAGCTGTTTTTT. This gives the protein CASSPGLRGGELFF.

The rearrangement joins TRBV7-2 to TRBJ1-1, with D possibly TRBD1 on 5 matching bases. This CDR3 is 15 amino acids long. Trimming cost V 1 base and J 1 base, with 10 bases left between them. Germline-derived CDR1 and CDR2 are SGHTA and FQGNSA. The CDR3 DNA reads TGTGCCAGCAGCTTAGATGATGACAGGAACACTGAAGCTTTCTTT. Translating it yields CASSLDDDRNTEAFF.

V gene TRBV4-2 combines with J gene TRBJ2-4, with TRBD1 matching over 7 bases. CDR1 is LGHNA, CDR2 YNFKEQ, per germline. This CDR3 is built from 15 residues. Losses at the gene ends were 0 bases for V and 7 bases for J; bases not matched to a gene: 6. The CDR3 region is CASSQDRQGMNIQYF. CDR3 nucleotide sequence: TGTGCCAGCAGCCAAGATCGACAGGGAATGAACATTCAGTACTTC.

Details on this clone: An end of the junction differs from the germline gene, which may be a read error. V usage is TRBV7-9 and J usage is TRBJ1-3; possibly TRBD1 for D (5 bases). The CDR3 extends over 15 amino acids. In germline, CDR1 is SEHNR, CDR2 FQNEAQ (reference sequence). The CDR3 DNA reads TGTTCCAGCATATCCCCCAGGGTGTCTGGAAACACCATATATTTT. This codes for CSSISPRVSGNTIYF.

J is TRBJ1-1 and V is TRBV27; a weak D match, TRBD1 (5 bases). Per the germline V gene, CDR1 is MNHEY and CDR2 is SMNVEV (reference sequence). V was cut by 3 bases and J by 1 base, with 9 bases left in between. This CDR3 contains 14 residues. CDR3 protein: CASSLAGSNTEAFF. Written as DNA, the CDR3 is TGTGCCAGCAGTTTGGCAGGGTCGAACACTGAAGCTTTCTTT.

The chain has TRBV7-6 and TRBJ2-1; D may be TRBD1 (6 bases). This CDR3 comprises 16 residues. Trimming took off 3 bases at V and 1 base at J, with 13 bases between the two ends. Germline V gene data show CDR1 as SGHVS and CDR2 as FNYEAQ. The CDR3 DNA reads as TGTGCCAGCAGCTTGTGGGCAGGGGAGTCCTACAATGAGCAGTTCTTC. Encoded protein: CASSLWAGESYNEQFF.

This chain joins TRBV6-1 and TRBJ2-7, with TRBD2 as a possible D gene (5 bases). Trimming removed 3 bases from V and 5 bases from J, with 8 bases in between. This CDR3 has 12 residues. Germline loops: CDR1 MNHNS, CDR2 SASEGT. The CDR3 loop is CASSDAGDEQYF. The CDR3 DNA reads TGTGCCAGCAGTGACGCGGGTGACGAGCAGTACTTC.

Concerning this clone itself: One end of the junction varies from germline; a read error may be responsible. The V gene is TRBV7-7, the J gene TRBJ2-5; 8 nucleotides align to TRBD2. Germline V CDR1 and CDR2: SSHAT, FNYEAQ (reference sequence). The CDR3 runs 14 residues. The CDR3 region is CASSLGAGGETQYF. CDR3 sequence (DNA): TGTGCTAGCAGCTTAGGGGCGGGGGGAGAGACCCAGTACTTC.

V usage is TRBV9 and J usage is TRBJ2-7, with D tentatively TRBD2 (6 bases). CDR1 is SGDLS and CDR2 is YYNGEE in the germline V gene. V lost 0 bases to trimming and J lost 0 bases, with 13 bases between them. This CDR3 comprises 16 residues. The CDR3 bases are TGTGCCAGCAGCGTAGAGATTGGGGGGAGCTCCTACGAGCAGTACTTC. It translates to CASSVEIGGSSYEQYF.

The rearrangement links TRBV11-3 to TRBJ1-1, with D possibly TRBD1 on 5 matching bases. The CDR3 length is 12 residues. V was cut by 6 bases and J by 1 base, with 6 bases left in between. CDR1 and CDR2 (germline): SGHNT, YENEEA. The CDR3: CASSTGNTEAFF. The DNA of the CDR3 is TGTGCCAGCAGTACAGGGAACACTGAAGCTTTCTTT.

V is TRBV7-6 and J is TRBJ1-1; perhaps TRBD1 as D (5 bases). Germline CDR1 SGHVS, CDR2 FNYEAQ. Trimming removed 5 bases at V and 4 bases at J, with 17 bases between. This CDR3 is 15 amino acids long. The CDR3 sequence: CASSPTFKGVTEAFF. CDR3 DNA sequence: TGTGCCAGCAGCCCGACATTCAAAGGGGTCACTGAAGCTTTCTTT.

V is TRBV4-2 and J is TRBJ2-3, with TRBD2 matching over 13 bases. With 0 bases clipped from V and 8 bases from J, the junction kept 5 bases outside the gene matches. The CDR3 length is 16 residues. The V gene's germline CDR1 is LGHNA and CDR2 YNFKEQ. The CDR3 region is CASSQELAGGWGTQYF. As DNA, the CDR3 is TGTGCCAGCAGCCAAGAACTAGCGGGGGGGTGGGGTACGCAGTATTTT.

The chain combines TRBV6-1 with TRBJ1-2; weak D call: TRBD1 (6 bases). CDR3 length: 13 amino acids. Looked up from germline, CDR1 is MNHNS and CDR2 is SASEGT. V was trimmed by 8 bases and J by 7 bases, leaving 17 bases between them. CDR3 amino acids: CASHSGGARGYTF. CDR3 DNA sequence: TGTGCCAGCCACTCGGGGGGGGCGCGTGGCTACACCTTC.

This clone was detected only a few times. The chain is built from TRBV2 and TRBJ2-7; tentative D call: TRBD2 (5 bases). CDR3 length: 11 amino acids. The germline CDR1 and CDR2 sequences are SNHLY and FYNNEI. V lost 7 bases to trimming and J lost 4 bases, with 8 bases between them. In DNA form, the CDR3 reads TGTGCCAGCACCGGGGAGTACGAGCAGTACTTC. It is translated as CASTGEYEQYF. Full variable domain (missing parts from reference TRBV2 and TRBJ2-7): EPEVTQTPSHQVTQMGQEVILRCVPISNHLYFYWYRQILGQKVEFLVSFYNNEISEKSEIFDDQFSVERPDGSNFTLKIRSTKLEDSAMYFCASTGEYEQYFGPGTRLTVT.